A single sample is the source of the 25 T cell receptor beta chains below, sequenced in a study of blood T cell repertoires in COVID-19. TCRdb keeps only in-frame clones here, not all; method: immunoSEQ multiplex PCR. Of tens of thousands of clones in the sample, 90% were seen once. Specimen: peripheral blood. These receptor sequences come from a woman older than 75 with acute or convalescent COVID-19.

The rearrangement uses TRBV5-1 and TRBJ2-5, with 9 bases identical to TRBD1. Germline V gene data show CDR1 as SGHRS and CDR2 as YFSETQ. The V and J ends lost 4 bases and 5 bases, in that order; junction bases with no gene match: 6. The CDR3 contains 14 residues. The DNA of the CDR3 is TGCGCCAGCAGCCAGGGACAGGGAGTCGAGACCCAGTACTTC. Translation: CASSQGQGVETQYF.

The CDR3 DNA is TGTGCCAGCAGCTCCGGGTCTCCACACACCGGGGAGCTGTTTTTT. This translates into CASSSGSPHTGELFF. The chain combines TRBV5-5 with TRBJ2-2; D is ambiguous. Trimming pared 3 bases from V and 3 bases from J, leaving 12 bases between. The CDR3 has 15 amino acids. The germline gives CDR1 SGHKS, CDR2 YYEKEE (reference sequence).

This clone was observed once. The chain employs TRBV10-3 and TRBJ1-2; 9 nucleotides agree with TRBD1. Germline V gives CDR1 ENHRY, CDR2 SYGVKD. V shed 3 bases, J shed 6 bases, and the junction held 8 bases outside the gene matches. This CDR3 contains 15 residues. DNA for the CDR3: TGTGCCATCAGTGAAACAGGGGGCAGGCTAAATGGCTACACCTTC. Its translation: CAISETGGRLNGYTF.

The V call is TRBV3-1 (or the pseudogene TRBV3-2), the J call TRBJ1-1, with D possibly TRBD1 on 5 matching bases. This CDR3 is built from 14 residues. From germline, CDR1 is LGHDT and CDR2 YNNKEL (reference sequence). V was pared by 5 bases and J by 5 bases, with 15 bases between. The CDR3 DNA is TGTGCCAGCAGCGGTCTGGGGGGGTTTACTGAAGCTTTCTTT. Its protein is CASSGLGGFTEAFF.

The V and J genes are TRBV6-5 and TRBJ2-2, with 7 bases aligning to TRBD1. The junction had 4 bases not matched to a gene; V was cut back by 2 bases and J by 4 bases. The CDR3 consists of 15 residues. Per germline, CDR1 MNHEY and CDR2 SVGAGI. CDR3 in amino acids: CASSYRGRPTGELFF. CDR3 coding DNA: TGTGCCAGCAGTTACAGGGGGCGCCCCACCGGGGAGCTGTTTTTT.

V is TRBV18 and J is TRBJ1-5, with D tentatively TRBD1 (5 bases). The CDR3 has 14 amino acids. V lost 2 bases and J 7 bases, leaving 12 bases between the germline ends. Germline assignment: CDR1 KGHSH and CDR2 LQKENI. In DNA form, the CDR3 reads TGTGCCAGCTCACCAGCCAGGGCGGGACAGCCCCAGCATTTT. Its protein product is CASSPARAGQPQHF.

This clone came up a few times. V usage is TRBV7-6 and J usage is TRBJ2-7; the D gene is possibly TRBD2 (6 bases). The V and J ends lost 5 bases and 3 bases respectively, with 17 bases between them. The length of the CDR3 is 15 residues. Germline assignment: CDR1 SGHVS and CDR2 FNYEAQ. CDR3 loop: CASSPGGGLGYEQYF. The DNA of the CDR3 is TGTGCCAGCAGCCCAGGTGGGGGACTGGGCTACGAGCAGTACTTC.

The V and J genes are TRBV7-2 and TRBJ1-2; D remains unclear. CDR3 length: 13 residues. Germline V gene sequence: CDR1 SGHTA, CDR2 FQGNSA. Trimming removed 5 bases from V and 8 bases from J, with 15 bases in between. The CDR3 spells CASSPLGVSGYTF. The CDR3 DNA reads as TGTGCCAGCAGCCCCCTCGGGGTAAGCGGCTACACCTTC. Combining the CDR3 with reference TRBV7-2 and TRBJ1-2 gives the whole variable domain GAGVSQSPSNKVTEKGKDVELRCDPISGHTALYWYRQSLGQGLEFLIYFQGNSAPDKSGLPSDRFSAERTGGSVSTLTIQRTQQEDSAVYLCASSPLGVSGYTFGSGTRLTVV.

This rearrangement joins TRBV5-1 to TRBJ2-3; 11 positions agree with TRBD1. V gave up 4 bases and J gave up 6 bases; unmatched junction bases: 7. The CDR3 is 15 residues long. Germline-derived CDR1 and CDR2 are SGHRS and YFSETQ. CDR3 bases: TGCGCCAGCAGCGCCCCGGGACAGGGGGGCGATACGCAGTATTTT. It codes for CASSAPGQGGDTQYF. Based on the CDR3 plus reference TRBV5-1 and TRBJ2-3, the full variable domain is KAGVTQTPRYLIKTRGQQVTLSCSPISGHRSVSWYQQTPGQGLQFLFEYFSETQRNKGNFPGRFSGRQFSNSRSEMNVSTLELGDSALYLCASSAPGQGGDTQYFGPGTRLTVL.

In regard to this clone: Other nucleotide sequences from this sample produce the same CDR3. The V gene is TRBV15, the J gene TRBJ2-5; the D gene is possibly TRBD2 (6 bases). Deletions cut 0 bases from V and 1 base from J, with 9 bases between. The CDR3 is made up of 15 amino acids. Germline V gene lookup returns CDR1 LNHNV and CDR2 YYDKDF (reference sequence). The CDR3 here is CATSRDRRGQETQYF. CDR3 DNA: TGTGCCACCAGCAGAGATAGGCGGGGCCAAGAGACCCAGTACTTC.

The chain uses TRBV4-1 and TRBJ2-3, with D tentatively TRBD2 (6 bases). V lost 1 base, J lost 2 bases, and 10 bases lay in between. The CDR3 runs to 15 residues. Looked up from germline, CDR1 is MGHRA and CDR2 is YSYEKL. The CDR3 region is CASSQAEGPTDTQYF. DNA of the CDR3: TGCGCCAGCAGCCAAGCGGAGGGTCCCACAGATACGCAGTATTTT.

The rearrangement uses TRBV18 and TRBJ1-2; 7 nucleotides match TRBD1. Losses at the gene ends were 3 bases for V and 5 bases for J; bases not matched to a gene: 3. CDR1 is KGHSH and CDR2 is LQKENI in the germline V gene. The CDR3 consists of 13 residues. The CDR3, as DNA: TGTGCCAGCTCACCTGACAGGGAATATGGCTACACCTTC. Protein: CASSPDREYGYTF.

V is TRBV6-2 or TRBV6-3 and J is TRBJ2-1; D may be TRBD1 (6 bases). Trimming took 6 bases from V and 9 from J, leaving 15 bases between them. This CDR3 spans 13 amino acids. Germline assignment: CDR1 MNHEY and CDR2 SVGEGT. CDR3 region: CASSRAGAGEQFF. In DNA, the CDR3 is TGTGCCAGCAGCCGTGCAGGGGCGGGTGAGCAGTTCTTC.

The chain combines TRBV5-4 with TRBJ1-2; D ambiguous. This CDR3 is 16 amino acids long. V lost 4 bases to trimming and J lost 0 bases, with 16 bases between them. Germline CDR1 and CDR2: SGHNT and YYREEE (reference sequence). The CDR3 DNA is TGTGCCAGCAGCCCTGTCGGCGGTATTACTAACTATGGCTACACCTTC. Translating gives CASSPVGGITNYGYTF.

The chain employs TRBV2 and TRBJ1-4; D gene uncertain. Germline CDR1 SNHLY, CDR2 FYNNEI. The CDR3 length is 12 residues. Trimming cost V 5 bases and J 8 bases, with 9 bases left between them. CDR3 bases: TGTGCCAGCAGTCTCGGGGTGGAAAAACTGTTTTTT. This gives the protein CASSLGVEKLFF. Complete variable domain (other parts from reference TRBV2 and TRBJ1-4): EPEVTQTPSHQVTQMGQEVILRCVPISNHLYFYWYRQILGQKVEFLVSFYNNEISEKSEIFDDQFSVERPDGSNFTLKIRSTKLEDSAMYFCASSLGVEKLFFGSGTQLSVL.

The CDR3 here is CASGLTYEQYF. CDR3 coding DNA: TGTGCTAGTGGTTTGACTTACGAGCAGTACTTC. The rearrangement joins TRBV12-5 to TRBJ2-7, with D hard to call. CDR3 length: 11 residues. The germline V and J ends were trimmed by 2 bases and 4 bases, with 3 bases remaining between them. The germline CDR1 and CDR2 sequences are LGHNT and FRNRAP. Full variable domain (missing parts from reference TRBV12-5 and TRBJ2-7): DARVTQTPRHKVTEMGQEVTMRCQPILGHNTVFWYRQTMMQGLELLAYFRNRAPLDDSGMPKDRFSAEMPDATLATLKIQPSEPRDSAVYFCASGLTYEQYFGPGTRLTVT.

This clone has a single count. The chain has TRBV28 and TRBJ1-4; 12 nucleotides agree with TRBD1. Germline CDR1 and CDR2: MDHEN and SYDVKM. This CDR3 is 14 amino acids long. V lost 8 bases and J lost 7; bases outside the gene matches: 5. CDR3 nucleotides: TGTGCCAGCGGGACAGGGGGCAACAGTGAAAAACTGTTTTTT. Residues: CASGTGGNSEKLFF.

CDR3 amino acids: CASSPEAGTGAGYTF. For the CDR3, the DNA is TGTGCCAGCAGCCCCGAGGCGGGGACAGGGGCCGGCTACACCTTC. The V gene is TRBV7-2, the J gene TRBJ1-2, with 10 bases fitting TRBD1. Germline loops: CDR1 SGHTA, CDR2 FQGNSA. Trimming took 5 bases from V and 8 from J; bases not matched to a gene: 11. The length of the CDR3 is 15 residues. Full variable domain (rest looked up from reference TRBV7-2 and TRBJ1-2): GAGVSQSPSNKVTEKGKDVELRCDPISGHTALYWYRQSLGQGLEFLIYFQGNSAPDKSGLPSDRFSAERTGGSVSTLTIQRTQQEDSAVYLCASSPEAGTGAGYTFGSGTRLTVV.

The count of this clone is one. The chain links TRBV2 to TRBJ1-1; 7 bases line up with TRBD1. The V gene's germline CDR1 is SNHLY and CDR2 FYNNEI. V dropped 10 bases and J dropped 1; count of bases not matched to a gene: 3. The CDR3 length is 12 residues. CDR3 protein: CATGQRNTEAFF. DNA of the CDR3: TGTGCCACGGGACAGCGGAACACTGAAGCTTTCTTT.

This clone was seen a few times. The CDR3 region has the DNA TGTGCCAGCAGCCCAAGGGAGCTACCCGGGGAGCTGTTTTTT. Translating it yields CASSPRELPGELFF. The V gene is TRBV9, the J gene TRBJ2-2, with a possible D match to TRBD2 (5 bases). CDR1 and CDR2 (germline): SGDLS, YYNGEE. CDR3 size: 14 residues. V gave up 4 bases and J gave up 6 bases, with 13 bases separating them.

The chain has TRBV29-1 and TRBJ1-3; no firm D call. Germline CDR1 and CDR2: SQVTM and ANQGSEA. V lost 7 bases and J 4 bases, leaving 8 bases between the germline ends. The CDR3 loop spans 11 amino acids. The CDR3 protein is CSAREGNTIYF. In DNA, the CDR3 is TGCAGCGCGAGGGAGGGAAACACCATATATTTT.

In DNA form, the CDR3 reads TGCGCCAGCAGCCAAGGGGAAGGCGGGGGGGCCAATGAGCAGTTCTTC. It encodes CASSQGEGGGANEQFF. This sequence joins TRBV4-3 and TRBJ2-1; 9 nucleotides match TRBD2. J lost 6 bases, V lost 1 base, and 7 bases had no gene match. CDR1 is LGHNA and CDR2 is YSLEER in the germline V gene. This CDR3 comprises 16 residues.

This sequence joins TRBV7-9 and TRBJ2-1; 7 positions match TRBD1. V shed 3 bases, J shed 3 bases, and the junction held 5 bases outside the gene matches. Per germline, CDR1 SEHNR and CDR2 FQNEAQ (reference sequence). The CDR3 is 15 amino acids. The CDR3 protein is CASSLGQTDYNEQFF. DNA for the CDR3: TGTGCCAGCAGCTTGGGACAGACAGACTACAATGAGCAGTTCTTC.

The genes are TRBV19 and TRBJ1-1, with TRBD1 matching 7 bases. Germline V gene sequence: CDR1 LNHDA, CDR2 SQIVND (reference sequence). V gave up 5 bases and J gave up 7 bases; unmatched junction bases: 13. There are 15 residues in the CDR3. The CDR3 loop is CASSPLPTGQHEAFF. CDR3 nucleotide sequence: TGTGCCAGTAGTCCCCTCCCGACAGGGCAACATGAAGCTTTCTTT.

The chain carries TRBV5-6 and TRBJ1-2; 7 bases match TRBD1. The V and J ends lost 0 bases and 8 bases, in that order; junction bases with no gene match: 4. Germline V lookup: CDR1 SGHDT, CDR2 YYEEEE. The CDR3 covers 13 residues. The CDR3 nucleotides read TGTGCCAGCAGCTTGGTAGGGGGCACAGGCTACACCTTC. Translation: CASSLVGGTGYTF. The variable domain in full, completed from reference TRBV5-6 and TRBJ1-2, reads DAGVTQSPTHLIKTRGQQVTLRCSPKSGHDTVSWYQQALGQGPQFIFQYYEEEERQRGNFPDRFSGHQFPNYSSELNVNALLLGDSALYLCASSLVGGTGYTFGSGTRLTVV.